The rows below give T cell receptor beta chains drawn from one sample of a study of shared clonotypes between healthy human individuals. This table comes from immunoSEQ multiplex PCR, and its TCRdb copy is limited to in-frame clones, with some not included. Among more than 2 million clones listed, 90% to 95% were seen once. Sample: naive CD4+ T cells sorted from blood. The origin of the receptors is a man aged 18 to 29 in good health. CDR3s include the opening cysteine and the closing phenylalanine or tryptophan. Fields, in order: clone size, D gene, V gene, J gene, CDR3 DNA, CDR3 protein. D genes are given only for firm matches. For some rows the clone size is stated as once, few or many, or as a class when expanded; others skip it.

>-|-|TRBV7-9|TRBJ1-2
TGTGCCAGCAGCTTGAGGTCCGCCGGCTACACCTTC
CASSLRSAGYTF
>-|-|TRBV6-5|TRBJ2-7
TGTGCCAGCAGTCAACACGGTTCCTACGAGCAGTACTTC
CASSQHGSYEQYF
>once|-|TRBV28|TRBJ2-2
TGTGCCAGCAGGGGAAGCGGCGCCTCCGGGGAGCTGTTTTTT
CASRGSGASGELFF
>-|TRBD1|TRBV5-1|TRBJ2-7
TGCGCCAGCAGCCGGACAGGGGGCTCCTACGAGCAGTACTTC
CASSRTGGSYEQYF
>once|-|TRBV4-3|TRBJ2-5
TGCGCCAGCAGCCTGAGTGGGGGGGAGACCCAGTACTTC
CASSLSGGETQYF
>-|TRBD2|TRBV10-2|TRBJ2-7
TGCGCCAGCAATAGAGATTCGACTAGCGGGAGCGACGAGCAGTACTTC
CASNRDSTSGSDEQYF
>-|-|TRBV18|TRBJ2-7
TGTGCCAGCTCACCCTCAGGGGCCATTAACTCCTACGAGCAGTACTTC
CASSPSGAINSYEQYF
>-|-|TRBV11-2|TRBJ1-4
TGTGCCAGCAGCTTACGAGGCTCGAAGGAAAAACTGTTTTTT
CASSLRGSKEKLFF
>-|-|TRBV6-1|TRBJ2-2
TGTGCCAGCAGCCAGACAGGAGACACCGGGGAGCTGTTTTTT
CASSQTGDTGELFF
>-|-|TRBV12-5|TRBJ2-7
TGTGCTAGTGGTTTGATGCCACTAGGAGGGCACGAGCAGTACTTC
CASGLMPLGGHEQYF
>-|-|TRBV4-1|TRBJ2-7
TGCGCCAGCAGAACTAGGCAGGGGGGATCCTACGAGCAGTACTTC
CASRTRQGGSYEQYF
>-|-|TRBV5-4|TRBJ2-3
TGTGCCAGCAACGACGGCCCCGGCACAGATACGCAGTATTTT
CASNDGPGTDTQYF
>-|-|TRBV6-1|TRBJ2-3
TGTGCCAGCAGTGATGGGATCACAGATACGCAGTATTTT
CASSDGITDTQYF
>-|-|TRBV9|TRBJ1-3
TGTGCCAGCAGCGTAGATAGCCCGCGGTATGGAAACACCATATATTTT
CASSVDSPRYGNTIYF
>-|-|TRBV7-9|TRBJ1-2
TGTGCCAGCAGCTTAGCGCTAATACAGGGTTCGGGCTACACCTTC
CASSLALIQGSGYTF
>-|-|TRBV20-1|TRBJ1-1
TGCAGTGGGGAGGTTGGGACTGAAGCTTTCTTT
CSGEVGTEAFF
>once|TRBD2|TRBV9|TRBJ2-5
TGTGCCAGCAGCGTAGCGGCTAGCGGGGTCCAAGAGACCCAGTACTTC
CASSVAASGVQETQYF
>-|-|TRBV6-1|TRBJ1-5
TGTGCCAGCAGTGGGGCCTCGACTCAGCCCCAGCATTTT
CASSGASTQPQHF
>-|-|TRBV29-1|TRBJ2-1
TGCAGCGTTTTGAGGACGGAGCAGTTCTTC
CSVLRTEQFF
>-|TRBD2|TRBV10-3|TRBJ2-3
TGTGCCATCAGTGTGGGTAGCGGGGCCCCCACAGATACGCAGTATTTT
CAISVGSGAPTDTQYF
>-|TRBD1|TRBV29-1|TRBJ2-7
TGCAGCATCCGACAGGGTTGGGCCTACGAGCAGTACTTC
CSIRQGWAYEQYF
>-|TRBD2|TRBV4-2|TRBJ2-1
TGTGCCAGCAGCTCTCCCGCGGGGGTCAAGGTCAATGAGCAGTTCTTC
CASSSPAGVKVNEQFF
>-|-|TRBV4-3|TRBJ1-1
TGCGCCAGCAGCCAAGATGGGGGCGTAAACACTGAAGCTTTCTTT
CASSQDGGVNTEAFF
>-|-|TRBV6-6|TRBJ2-3
TGTGCCAGCAGTTACCCGAGCACAGATACGCAGTATTTT
CASSYPSTDTQYF
>-|-|TRBV5-1|TRBJ2-3
TGCGCCAGCAGCTTGGGAGGGGACATAGATACGCAGTATTTT
CASSLGGDIDTQYF
>once|-|TRBV18|TRBJ2-1
TGTGCCAGCTCACCACAGTCCTACAACTCCAATGAGCAGTTCTTC
CASSPQSYNSNEQFF
>-|-|TRBV18|TRBJ2-4
TGTGCCAGCTCACCACCGGTGGGGGGCTCGGACAAAAACATTCAGTACTTC
CASSPPVGGSDKNIQYF
>-|-|TRBV5-4|TRBJ1-2
TGTGCCAGCAGGCCACCGACAGGAAAATATGGCTACACCTTC
CASRPPTGKYGYTF
>-|-|TRBV7-9|TRBJ2-7
TGTGCCAGCAGCTTGGGCGGGGGCGAAACCTACGAGCAGTACTTC
CASSLGGGETYEQYF
>-|-|TRBV5-4|TRBJ2-4
TGTGCCAGCAGCTCGGAGGGGATAAACATTCAGTACTTC
CASSSEGINIQYF
>-|-|TRBV11-2|TRBJ2-1
TGTGCCAGCAGGCGAACTTACAATGAGCAGTTCTTC
CASRRTYNEQFF
>-|-|TRBV2|TRBJ2-2
TGTGCCAGCAGTGAATGGAGCGACGGGGAGCTGTTTTTT
CASSEWSDGELFF
>-|-|TRBV6-1|TRBJ2-3
TGTGCCAGCAGGCTTGTACAGCAGCCCACGCAGTATTTT
CASRLVQQPTQYF
>-|-|TRBV6-6|TRBJ1-6
TGTGCCAGCCGTGGACAGACTTTAAATTCACCCCTCCACTTT
CASRGQTLNSPLHF
>-|-|TRBV5-4|TRBJ2-1
TGTGCCAGCAGCTTGATCGGGACTTATGACAATGAGCAGTTCTTC
CASSLIGTYDNEQFF
>-|TRBD1|TRBV27|TRBJ2-7
TGTGCCAGCAGTCACCGGACCGGGACAGTTCTCTACGAGCAGTACTTC
CASSHRTGTVLYEQYF
>-|TRBD1|TRBV5-6|TRBJ1-5
TGTGCCAGCAGCCGGGACAGTACCAATCAGCCCCAGCATTTT
CASSRDSTNQPQHF
>-|TRBD2|TRBV5-1|TRBJ2-7
TGCGCCAGCAGCCCGGGACCGGGACTAGCCTACGAGCAGTACTTC
CASSPGPGLAYEQYF
>-|-|TRBV18|TRBJ2-1
TGTGCCAGCTCACCACCGATCGGGAGCAGCAACTATGAGCAGTTCTTC
CASSPPIGSSNYEQFF
>-|TRBD1|TRBV7-9|TRBJ2-7
TGTGCCAGCAGCGGAAGGGGACAGGGTCATTCCTACGAGCAGTACTTC
CASSGRGQGHSYEQYF
>-|-|TRBV9|TRBJ1-6
TGTGCCAGCAGCGTAGCTACACATAGCTCCTATAATTCACCCCTCCACTTT
CASSVATHSSYNSPLHF
>once|-|TRBV4-1|TRBJ2-5
TGCGCCAGCAGCCAGATTATAGGGGTCCAAGAGACCCAGTACTTC
CASSQIIGVQETQYF
>-|-|TRBV30|TRBJ2-7
TGTGCCTGGAGTACCCAGGAACGAAAGCAGTACTTC
CAWSTQERKQYF
>once|-|TRBV7-2|TRBJ1-4
TGTGCCAGCAGCTTAGTAACGGGGACGACTAATGAAAAACTGTTTTTT
CASSLVTGTTNEKLFF
>-|-|TRBV4-2|TRBJ2-2
TGTGCCAGCAGCCAGCCCGGGGGCAGGGACACCGGGGAGCTGTTTTTT
CASSQPGGRDTGELFF
>-|-|TRBV18|TRBJ2-1
TGTGCCAGCTCACCTCAAAATTCTCACAATGAGCAGTTCTTC
CASSPQNSHNEQFF
>-|-|TRBV2|TRBJ2-1
TGTGCCAGCATCGCAGGGATTTACAATGAGCAGTTCTTC
CASIAGIYNEQFF
>-|-|TRBV11-2|TRBJ2-5
TGTGCCAGCAGCTCATCAACAGGGCCGGAGACCCAGTACTTC
CASSSSTGPETQYF
>-|-|TRBV4-3|TRBJ1-2
TGCGCCAGCAGCCAGGGCCGAGGGGATGGCTACACCTTC
CASSQGRGDGYTF
>-|TRBD1|TRBV27|TRBJ1-5
TGTGCCAGCAGCAGGACAGGGTGGAGCAATCAGCCCCAGCATTTT
CASSRTGWSNQPQHF
>once|-|TRBV5-1|TRBJ1-2
TGCGCCAGCAGTTCCGGGGGCGATGGCTACACCTTC
CASSSGGDGYTF
>-|TRBD1|TRBV6-6|TRBJ1-2
TGTGCCAGCAGTTCTACCGGGACAGGACCCTATGGCTACACCTTC
CASSSTGTGPYGYTF